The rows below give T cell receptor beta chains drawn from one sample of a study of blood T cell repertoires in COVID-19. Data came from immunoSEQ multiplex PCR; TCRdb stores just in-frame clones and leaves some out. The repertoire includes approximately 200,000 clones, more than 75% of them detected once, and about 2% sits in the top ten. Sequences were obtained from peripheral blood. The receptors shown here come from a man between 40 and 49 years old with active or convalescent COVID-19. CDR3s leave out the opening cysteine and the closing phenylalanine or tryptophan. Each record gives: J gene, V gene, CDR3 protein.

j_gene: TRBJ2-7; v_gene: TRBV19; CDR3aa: ASSITGIVASYEQY
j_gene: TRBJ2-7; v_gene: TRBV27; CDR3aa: ASSPLQSPYEQY
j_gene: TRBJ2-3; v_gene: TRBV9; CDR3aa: ASSPWTSGGFTDTQY
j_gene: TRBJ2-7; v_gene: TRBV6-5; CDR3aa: ASSSHEAPYEQY
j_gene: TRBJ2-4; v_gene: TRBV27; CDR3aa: ASSTYRGAKNIQY
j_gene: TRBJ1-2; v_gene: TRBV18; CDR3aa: ASSPGRDGYT
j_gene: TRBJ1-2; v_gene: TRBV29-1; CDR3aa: SVPGGYGYT
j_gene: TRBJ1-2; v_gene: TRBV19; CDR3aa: ASSIGIGINYGYT
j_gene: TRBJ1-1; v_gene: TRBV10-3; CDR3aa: ATRGGNTEAF
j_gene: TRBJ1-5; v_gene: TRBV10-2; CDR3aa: ASSEGRVVNQPQH
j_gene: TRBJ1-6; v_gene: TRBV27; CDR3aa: ASGNGGSYNSPLH
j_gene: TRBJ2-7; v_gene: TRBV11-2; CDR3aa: ASSPWGGPYEQY
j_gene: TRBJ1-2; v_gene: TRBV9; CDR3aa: ASSVDFYGYT
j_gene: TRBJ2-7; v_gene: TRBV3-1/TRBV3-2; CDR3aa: ASSPTGVSYEQY
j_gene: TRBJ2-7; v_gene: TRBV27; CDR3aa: ASSLFPTGGSYEQY
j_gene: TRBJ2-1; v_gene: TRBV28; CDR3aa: ASSFRTGEVEQF
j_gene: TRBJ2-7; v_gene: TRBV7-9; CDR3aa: ASSSRGKGQGAEQY
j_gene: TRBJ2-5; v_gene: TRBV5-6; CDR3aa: ASRRDSTGETQY
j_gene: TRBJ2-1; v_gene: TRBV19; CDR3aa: ASSIDQDQDEQF
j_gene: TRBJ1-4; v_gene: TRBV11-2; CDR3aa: ASSLGGGLLEKLF
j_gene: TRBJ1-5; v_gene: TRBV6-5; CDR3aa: ASSKDRSSNQPQH
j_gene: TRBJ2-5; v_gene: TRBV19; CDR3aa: ASSNQGQGKTQY
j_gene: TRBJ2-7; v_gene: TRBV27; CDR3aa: ASSLSTGGSYEQY
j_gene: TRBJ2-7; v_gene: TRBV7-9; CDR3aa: ASSPRDSLGREQY
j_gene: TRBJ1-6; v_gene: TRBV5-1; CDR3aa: ASSLWGRADNSPLH
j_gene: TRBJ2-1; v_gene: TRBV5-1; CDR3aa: ASSHRTTSYNEQF
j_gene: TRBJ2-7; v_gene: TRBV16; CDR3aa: ASSQVGTGPYEQY
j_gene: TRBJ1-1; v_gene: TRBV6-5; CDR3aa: ASSYSAQGATEAF
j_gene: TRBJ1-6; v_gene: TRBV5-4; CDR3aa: ASSHRGNSPLH
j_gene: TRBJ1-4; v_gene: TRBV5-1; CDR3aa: ASSLTATNEKLF
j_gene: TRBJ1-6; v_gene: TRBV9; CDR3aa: ASSERLGTVSPLH
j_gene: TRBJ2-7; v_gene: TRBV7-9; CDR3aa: ASSFSRGGLS
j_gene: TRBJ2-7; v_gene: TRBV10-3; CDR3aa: AISDPVGVYEQY
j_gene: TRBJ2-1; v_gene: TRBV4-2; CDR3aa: ASSQEMVAGAYNEQF
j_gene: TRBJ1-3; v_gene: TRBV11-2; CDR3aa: ASRATGYGNTIY
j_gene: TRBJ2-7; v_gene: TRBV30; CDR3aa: AWIKQGVGEQY
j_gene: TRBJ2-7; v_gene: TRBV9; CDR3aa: ASSPTGGQAPGEQY
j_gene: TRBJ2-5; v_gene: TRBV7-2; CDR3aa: ASSPDWTGETQY
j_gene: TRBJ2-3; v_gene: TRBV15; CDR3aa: ATSRDSGRASYTQY
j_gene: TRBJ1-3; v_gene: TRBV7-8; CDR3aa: ASSGITGGTSGNTIY
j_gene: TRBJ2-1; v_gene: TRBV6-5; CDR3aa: ASTEIRGNEQF
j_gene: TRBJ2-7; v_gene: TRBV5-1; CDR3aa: ASSLAGTQHYEQY
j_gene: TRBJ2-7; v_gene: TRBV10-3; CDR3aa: AIRQVGGPYEQY
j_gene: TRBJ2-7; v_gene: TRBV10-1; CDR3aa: ARGDRPYEQY
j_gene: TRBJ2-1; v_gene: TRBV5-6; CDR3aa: ASSQPNGGNEQF
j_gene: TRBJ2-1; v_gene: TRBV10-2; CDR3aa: ASIPSGSLSSYNEQF
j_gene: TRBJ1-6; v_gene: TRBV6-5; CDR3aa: ASSYDRGPNSPLH
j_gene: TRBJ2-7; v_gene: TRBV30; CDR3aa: AWSGGTSGRFSYEQY
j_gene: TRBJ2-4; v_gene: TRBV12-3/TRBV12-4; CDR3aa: ASSLLMGSSED
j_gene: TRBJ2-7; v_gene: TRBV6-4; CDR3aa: ASRRDLRGSGYSYEQY
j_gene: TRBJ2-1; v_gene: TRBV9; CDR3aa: ASSLTDRGFNEQF
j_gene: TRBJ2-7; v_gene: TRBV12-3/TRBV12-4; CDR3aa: ASSLALEYEQY
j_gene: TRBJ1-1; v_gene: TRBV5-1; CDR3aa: ASSLQGNTEAF
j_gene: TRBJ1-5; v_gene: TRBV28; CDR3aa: ASSLFGLGRGEPQH
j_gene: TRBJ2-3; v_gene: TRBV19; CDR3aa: ATLAGGADTQY
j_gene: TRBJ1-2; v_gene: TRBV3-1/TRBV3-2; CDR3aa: ASSPRLGGNYGYT
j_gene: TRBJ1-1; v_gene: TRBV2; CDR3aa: ASTGQGGTEAF
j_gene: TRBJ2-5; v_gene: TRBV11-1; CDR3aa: ASSSRDIGQETQY